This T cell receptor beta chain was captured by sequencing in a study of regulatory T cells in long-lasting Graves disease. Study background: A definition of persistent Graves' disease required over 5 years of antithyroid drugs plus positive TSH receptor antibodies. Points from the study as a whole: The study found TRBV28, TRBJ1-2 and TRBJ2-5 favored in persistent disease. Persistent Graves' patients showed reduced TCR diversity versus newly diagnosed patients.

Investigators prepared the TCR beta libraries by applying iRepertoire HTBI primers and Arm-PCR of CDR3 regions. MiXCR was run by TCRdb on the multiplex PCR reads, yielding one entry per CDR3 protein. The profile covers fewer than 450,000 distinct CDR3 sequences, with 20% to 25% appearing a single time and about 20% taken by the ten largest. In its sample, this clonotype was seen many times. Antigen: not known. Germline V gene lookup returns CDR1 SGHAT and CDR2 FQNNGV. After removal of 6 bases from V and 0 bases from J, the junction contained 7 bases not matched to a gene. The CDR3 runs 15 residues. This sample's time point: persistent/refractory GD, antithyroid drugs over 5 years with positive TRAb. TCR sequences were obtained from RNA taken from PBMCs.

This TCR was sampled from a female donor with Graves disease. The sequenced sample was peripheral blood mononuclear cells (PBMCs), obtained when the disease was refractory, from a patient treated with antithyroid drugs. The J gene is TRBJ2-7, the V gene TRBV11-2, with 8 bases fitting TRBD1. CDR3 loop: CASRRPGQASYEQYF. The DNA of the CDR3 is TGTGCCAGCAGACGTCCGGGACAGGCCTCCTACGAGCAGTACTTC.